This T cell receptor (beta chain) was found in a study of blood T cells in healthy people across ages. The CDR3 spans 17 residues. Trimming stripped 0 bases from V and 2 bases from J, with 16 bases between. The V gene's germline CDR1 is MNHEY and CDR2 SVGAGI. This clonotype was seen a single time. For the second PCR, which ran for about 6 to 11 cycles, a sample-barcoded 5' primer and a J-beta primer mix were used. Tags on each cDNA molecule came from a template-switch adaptor with 12 random nucleotides. TCRdb itself ran the 5' RACE reads through MiXCR, one entry per CDR3 protein. This table holds about 900,000 distinct CDR3 sequences, less than 80% found once.

The V gene is TRBV6-5, the J gene TRBJ2-5; D possibly matches TRBD1 or TRBD2 (5 bases each). Sample: blood. The origin of this receptor is a man younger than 45 in good health. The CDR3 bases are TGTGCCAGCAGTTACTCTGCGGGCAGGGAAAAACAAGAGACCCAGTACTTC. Protein product: CASSYSAGREKQETQYF.